The present T cell receptor (beta chain) was sequenced within a study of a mutant IDH1 vaccine in newly diagnosed glioma. In the study overall: Vaccinations were initiated 4-6 weeks following radiotherapy alone, or were given together with temozolomide cycles. Visit timing is recorded as week 35 for V12 and week 47 for V13. The treated population exhibited a male proportion of roughly 60%, a female proportion of approximately 38%, and a mean age of approximately 41 years.

Comments on this clone: Its antigen remains unidentified.

Here immunoSEQ multiplex PCR was the method, and the copy in TCRdb shows in-frame clones only, minus some. The table lists about 54,000 clones, less than 90% of them singletons. V was trimmed by 7 bases and J by 1 base, leaving 16 bases between them. The CDR3 has 14 amino acids. Germline assignment: CDR1 SQVTM and CDR2 ANQGSEA. Time point given: week 35, safety follow-up. It was 300 ug of mutant IDH1 20-mer peptide that made up each vaccine dose, given with topical imiquimod. This receptor was identified in a woman between 18 and 29 years old with glioma. The sample here was PBMCs, taken from a glioma patient whose treatment included an IDH1 peptide vaccine. The V and J genes are TRBV29-1 and TRBJ2-5, with D possibly matching TRBD1 (6 bases). The CDR3 here is CSATRTGLQETQYF. The CDR3 DNA reads as TGCAGCGCCACGAGAACAGGGCTCCAAGAGACCCAGTACTTC.